The table lists the clone carrying this T cell receptor beta chain with many counts. No antigen is known for it. V lost 6 bases and J 3 bases, leaving 14 bases between the germline ends. The CDR3 extends over 14 amino acids. General study points: Larger-cohort validation covered only one TCR beta V-J rearrangement. Greatest tumor Treg TCR overlap was with tumor naive CD4+ cells.

After constant-region reverse-primer amplification, full-length variable regions underwent semi-nested PCR with Nested Universal Primer A. One entry per CDR3 protein results from TCRdb running MiXCR on the 5' RACE reads. Of tens of thousands of distinct CDR3 sequences in the sample, about 15% were seen once. Naive CD4+ cells had CD25+ Tregs removed. The chain carries TRBV12-3 or TRBV12-4 and TRBJ1-1; D is possibly TRBD1 (5 bases). The receptor was isolated from a female donor with breast cancer. Sequencing was done on a sample of naive CD4+ T cells sorted from blood. Regarding subset: naive CD4+ T cells, CD4+CD45RA+CD25-. CDR3 protein: CASSLDSLYTEAFF. DNA for the CDR3: TGTGCCAGCAGCCTAGACAGCCTTTACACTGAAGCTTTCTTT.